This T cell receptor beta chain was found in a study of blood T cell repertoires in COVID-19 (dated by TCRdb to 2018 to 2021). A note on the overall study: Samples from collaborators originated in the United States, Italy and Spain and spanned both the acute and convalescent phases of COVID-19. The prospective study material was composed of cDNA or gDNA derived from T cells, B-cell-depleted T cells, or PBMCs. The dataset comprised deeply sampled blood TCRbeta repertoires from subjects exposed to, actively infected with, or recovered from COVID-19. The repertoires were made available in a free public database intended to serve as a resource for research on the immune response to SARS-CoV-2. Samples came from the ongoing ImmuneRACE study (first 160 participants) plus 1,254 subjects from 6 global collaborators. Sample metadata almost always included a de-identified subject ID, COVID-19 status, age in years and sex. Where available, HLA class I and class II types were obtained from metadata supplied by the sample provider rather than from assay-based typing. Summary of the overall study and its limitations: The amount of clinical and demographic metadata varied by source and participant and was provided uncurated.

Looking up the germline V gene yields CDR1 SNHLY and CDR2 FYNNEI. The germline ends are 11 bases apart after V is trimmed by 5 bases and J by 3 bases. Including the terminal cysteine and phenylalanine, the CDR3 comprises 13 residues. The entry retains the CDR3 DNA only, 39 bases that are in frame from base 1. Regarding this clone: Its specific antigen is unknown. Per-nucleotide qualities are absent, and no much larger clonotype sits a single base away.

Enrolling through a virtual design, the prospective study's participants ranged in age from roughly 18 to 89 years and lived across 20 to 30 United States geographic areas. Cohort assignment in the prospective study relied on participant-reported clinical history from a screening survey and a study questionnaire. Recovered participants in ImmuneRACE Cohort 3 were defined as having two consecutive negative NP/OP PCR tests, clearance from a healthcare professional, or resolution of symptoms. In the prospective study, mobile phlebotomists collected whole blood, serum and a nasopharyngeal or oropharyngeal swab from each participant. Participants in the prospective study had the option to provide additional blood draws and questionnaires over a 2-month period. Before DNA extraction, prospective study blood samples were shipped either frozen or at room temperature. The immunoSEQ Assay, a bias-controlled multiplex PCR, was used to amplify TCRbeta CDR3 regions from genomic DNA. The original methods were these. Within the assay, amplification of reference gene primers was used to estimate how many nucleated cells each sample contained. To quantify the absolute abundance of each unique TCRbeta CDR3 rearrangement, sequence reads were collapsed and filtered. Productive Simpson clonality was computed per sample as the square root of Simpson's diversity index over productive rearrangements. The table was pulled from immuneACCESS by TCRdb, which kept in-frame rearrangements only. Such tables lose some clones; where checked, under half of the loss comes from unresolved V genes, and the rest has no known cause. Clonal size and the V and J genes are those of that table, whereas D and trimming came from the DNA. The sample records 250,000 or so clones, around 90% of which are singletons. Of the sample, less than 14% falls within the top ten clones.

The receptor was derived from a man aged 25 to 40 who had recovered from COVID-19. Sequencing input: PBMCs or T cells enriched from blood (not recorded which). Recombination linked TRBV2 to TRBJ2-7; the D segment could be TRBD1, given 5 matching bases. The nucleotides are TGTGCCAGCAGTCCGACAGAGCACTACGAGCAGTACTTC. Its translation is CASSPTEHYEQYF.